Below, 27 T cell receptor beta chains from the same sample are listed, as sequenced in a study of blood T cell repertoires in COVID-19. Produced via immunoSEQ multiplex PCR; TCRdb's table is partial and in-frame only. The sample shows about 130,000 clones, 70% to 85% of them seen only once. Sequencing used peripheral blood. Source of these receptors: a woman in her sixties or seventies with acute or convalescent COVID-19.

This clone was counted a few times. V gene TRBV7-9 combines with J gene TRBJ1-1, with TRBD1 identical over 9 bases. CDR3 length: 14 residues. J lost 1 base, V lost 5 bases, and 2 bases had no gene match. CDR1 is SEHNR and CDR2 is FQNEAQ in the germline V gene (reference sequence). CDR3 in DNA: TGTGCCAGCAGCCTACAGGGGGCGAACACTGAAGCTTTCTTT. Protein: CASSLQGANTEAFF.

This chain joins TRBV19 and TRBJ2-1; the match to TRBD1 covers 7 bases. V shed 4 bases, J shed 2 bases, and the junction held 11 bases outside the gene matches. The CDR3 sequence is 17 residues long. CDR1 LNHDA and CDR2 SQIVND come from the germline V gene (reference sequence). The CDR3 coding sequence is TGTGCCAGTAGTACCCTTCACACAGGGGTAGCCTACAATGAGCAGTTCTTC. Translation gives CASSTLHTGVAYNEQFF.

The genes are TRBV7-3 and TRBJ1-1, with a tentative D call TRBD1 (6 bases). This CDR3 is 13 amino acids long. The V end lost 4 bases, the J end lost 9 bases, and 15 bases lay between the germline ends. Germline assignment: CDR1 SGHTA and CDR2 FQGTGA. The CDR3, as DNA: TGTGCCAGCAGCTGGGACAAGGACACCCAAGCTTTCTTT. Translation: CASSWDKDTQAFF.

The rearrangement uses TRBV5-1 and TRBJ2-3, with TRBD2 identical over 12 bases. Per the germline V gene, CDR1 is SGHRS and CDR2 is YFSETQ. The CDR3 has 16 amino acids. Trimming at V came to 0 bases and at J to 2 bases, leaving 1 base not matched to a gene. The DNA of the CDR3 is TGCGCCAGCAGCTTGGCTAGCGGGGGGGTCACAGATACGCAGTATTTT. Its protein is CASSLASGGVTDTQYF.

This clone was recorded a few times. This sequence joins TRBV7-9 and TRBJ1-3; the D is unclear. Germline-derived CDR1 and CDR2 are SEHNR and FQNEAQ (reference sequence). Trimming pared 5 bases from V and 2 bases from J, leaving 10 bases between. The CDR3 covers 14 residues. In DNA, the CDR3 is TGTGCCAGCAGCCCACCCGGGGCTGGAAACACCATATATTTT. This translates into CASSPPGAGNTIYF.

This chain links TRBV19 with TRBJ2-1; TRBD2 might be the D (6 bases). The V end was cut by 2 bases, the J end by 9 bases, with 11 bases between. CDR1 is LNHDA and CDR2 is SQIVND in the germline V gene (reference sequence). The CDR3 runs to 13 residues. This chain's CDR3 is CASSILGGREQFF. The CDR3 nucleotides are TGTGCCAGTAGTATATTGGGAGGCCGTGAGCAGTTCTTC.

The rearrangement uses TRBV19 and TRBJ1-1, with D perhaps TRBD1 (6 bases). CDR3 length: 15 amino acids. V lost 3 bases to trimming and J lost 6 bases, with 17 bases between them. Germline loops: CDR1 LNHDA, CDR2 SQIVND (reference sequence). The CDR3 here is CASSIYSTGRAEAFF. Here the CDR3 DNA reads TGTGCCAGTAGTATTTATTCAACAGGGAGGGCTGAAGCTTTCTTT.

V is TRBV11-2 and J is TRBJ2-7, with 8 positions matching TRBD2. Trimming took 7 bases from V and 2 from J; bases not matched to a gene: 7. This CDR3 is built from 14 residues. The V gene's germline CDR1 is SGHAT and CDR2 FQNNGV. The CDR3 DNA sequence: TGTGCCAGCACTCCGACGGGAGGGCCCTACGAGCAGTACTTC. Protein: CASTPTGGPYEQYF.

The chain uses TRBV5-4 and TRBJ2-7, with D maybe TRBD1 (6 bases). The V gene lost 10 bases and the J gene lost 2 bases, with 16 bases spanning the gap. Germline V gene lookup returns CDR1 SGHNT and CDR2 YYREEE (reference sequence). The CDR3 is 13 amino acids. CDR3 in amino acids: CAVRQDLAYEQYF. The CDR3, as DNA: TGTGCCGTTCGACAGGACCTTGCCTACGAGCAGTACTTC.

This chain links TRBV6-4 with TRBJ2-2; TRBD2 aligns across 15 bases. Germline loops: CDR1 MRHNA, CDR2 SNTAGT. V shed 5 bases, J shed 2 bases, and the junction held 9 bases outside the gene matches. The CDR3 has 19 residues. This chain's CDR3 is CASSLTGTSGGPNTGELFF. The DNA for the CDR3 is TGTGCCAGCAGTCTAACCGGGACTAGCGGGGGGCCAAACACCGGGGAGCTGTTTTTT.

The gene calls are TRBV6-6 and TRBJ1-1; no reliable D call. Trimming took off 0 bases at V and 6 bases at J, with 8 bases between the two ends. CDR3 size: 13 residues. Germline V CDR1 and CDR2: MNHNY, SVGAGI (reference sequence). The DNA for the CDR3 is TGTGCCAGCAGTTACTCGGCACAGTCTGAAGCTTTCTTT. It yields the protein CASSYSAQSEAFF.

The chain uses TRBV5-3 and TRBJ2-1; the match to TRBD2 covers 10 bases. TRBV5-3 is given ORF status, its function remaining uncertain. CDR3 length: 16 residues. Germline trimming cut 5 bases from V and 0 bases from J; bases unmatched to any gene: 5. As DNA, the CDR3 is TGTGCCAGAAGTCTAGCGGGGGCCAACTCCTACAATGAGCAGTTCTTC. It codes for CARSLAGANSYNEQFF.

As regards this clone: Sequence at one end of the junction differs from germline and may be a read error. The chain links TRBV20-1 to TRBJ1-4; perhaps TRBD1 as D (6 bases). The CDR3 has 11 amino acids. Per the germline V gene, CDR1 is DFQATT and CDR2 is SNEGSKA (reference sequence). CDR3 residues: CSAADRSAPFF. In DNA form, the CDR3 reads TGCAGTGCGGCAGACAGGTCCGCACCCTTCTTT.

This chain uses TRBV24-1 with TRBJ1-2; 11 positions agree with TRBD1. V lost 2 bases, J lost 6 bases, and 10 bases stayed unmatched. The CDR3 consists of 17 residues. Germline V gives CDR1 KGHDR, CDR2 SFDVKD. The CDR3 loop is CATSDSRTGGVRNGYTF. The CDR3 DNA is TGTGCCACCAGTGATTCAAGGACAGGGGGCGTGAGGAATGGCTACACCTTC.

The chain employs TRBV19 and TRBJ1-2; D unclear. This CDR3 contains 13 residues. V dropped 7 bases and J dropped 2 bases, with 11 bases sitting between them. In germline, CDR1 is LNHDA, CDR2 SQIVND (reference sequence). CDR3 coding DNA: TGTGCCAGTAAGGAGGATCTGAACTATGGCTACACCTTC. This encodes CASKEDLNYGYTF.

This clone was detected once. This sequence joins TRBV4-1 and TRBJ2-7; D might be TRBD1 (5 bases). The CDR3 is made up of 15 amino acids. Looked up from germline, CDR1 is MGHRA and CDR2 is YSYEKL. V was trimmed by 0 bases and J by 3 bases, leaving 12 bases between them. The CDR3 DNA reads TGCGCCAGCAGCCAAGATAGAGACAGTCGCTACGAGCAGTACGTC. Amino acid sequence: CASSQDRDSRYEQYV.

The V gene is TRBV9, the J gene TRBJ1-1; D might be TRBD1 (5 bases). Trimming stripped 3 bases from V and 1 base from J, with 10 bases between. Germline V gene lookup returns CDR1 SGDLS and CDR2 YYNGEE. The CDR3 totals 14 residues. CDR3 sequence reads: CASSGGGANTEAFF. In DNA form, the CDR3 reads TGTGCCAGCAGCGGCGGAGGGGCGAACACTGAAGCTTTCTTT.

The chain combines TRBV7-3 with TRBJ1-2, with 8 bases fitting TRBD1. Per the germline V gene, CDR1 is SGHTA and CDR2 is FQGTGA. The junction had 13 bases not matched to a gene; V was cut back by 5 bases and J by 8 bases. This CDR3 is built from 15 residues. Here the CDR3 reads CASSPGSDRVLGYTF. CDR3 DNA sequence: TGTGCCAGCAGCCCCGGTTCGGACAGGGTCTTAGGCTACACCTTC.

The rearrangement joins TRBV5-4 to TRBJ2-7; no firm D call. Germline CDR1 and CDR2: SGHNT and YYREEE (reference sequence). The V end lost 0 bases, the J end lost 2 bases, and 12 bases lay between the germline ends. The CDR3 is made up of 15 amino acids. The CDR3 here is CASSLGPTSTYEQYF. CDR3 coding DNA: TGTGCCAGCAGCTTGGGTCCAACTTCGACCTACGAGCAGTACTTC.

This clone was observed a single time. The CDR3 protein is CASSTLRGISGNTIYF. In DNA form, the CDR3 reads TGTGCCAGCAGCACCTTGCGTGGTATCTCTGGAAACACCATATATTTT. The chain carries TRBV7-2 and TRBJ1-3, with no clear D. Germline CDR1 SGHTA, CDR2 FQGNSA. The CDR3 totals 16 residues. V was pared by 5 bases and J by 0 bases, with 14 bases between.

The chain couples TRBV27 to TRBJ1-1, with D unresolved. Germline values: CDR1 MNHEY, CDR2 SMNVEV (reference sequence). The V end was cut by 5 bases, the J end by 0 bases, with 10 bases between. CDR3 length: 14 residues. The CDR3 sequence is CASSPHSMNTEAFF. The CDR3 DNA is TGTGCCAGCAGTCCGCACTCCATGAACACTGAAGCTTTCTTT.

This CDR3 is CASSFGQGSEKLFF. The CDR3 nucleotides read TGTGCCAGCAGCTTTGGACAGGGGAGTGAAAAACTGTTTTTT. This chain uses TRBV7-8 with TRBJ1-4, with 9 nucleotides matching TRBD1. CDR1 SGHVS and CDR2 FQNEAQ come from the germline V gene. The J segment lost 7 bases and the V segment lost 3 bases, leaving 3 bases of the junction unmatched. The CDR3 has 14 amino acids. The full variable domain, completed using reference TRBV7-8 and TRBJ1-4, is GAGVSQSPRYKVAKRGQDVALRCDPISGHVSLFWYQQALGQGPEFLTYFQNEAQLDKSGLPSDRFFAERPEGSVSTLKIQRTQQEDSAVYLCASSFGQGSEKLFFGSGTQLSVL.

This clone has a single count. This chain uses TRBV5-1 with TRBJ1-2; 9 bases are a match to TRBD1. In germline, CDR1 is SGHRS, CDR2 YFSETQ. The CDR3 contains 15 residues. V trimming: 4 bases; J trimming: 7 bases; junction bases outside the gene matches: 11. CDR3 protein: CASSPGQGGSGGYTF. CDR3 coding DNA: TGCGCCAGCAGCCCGGGACAGGGAGGATCAGGTGGCTACACCTTC. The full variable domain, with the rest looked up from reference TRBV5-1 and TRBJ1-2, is KAGVTQTPRYLIKTRGQQVTLSCSPISGHRSVSWYQQTPGQGLQFLFEYFSETQRNKGNFPGRFSGRQFSNSRSEMNVSTLELGDSALYLCASSPGQGGSGGYTFGSGTRLTVV.

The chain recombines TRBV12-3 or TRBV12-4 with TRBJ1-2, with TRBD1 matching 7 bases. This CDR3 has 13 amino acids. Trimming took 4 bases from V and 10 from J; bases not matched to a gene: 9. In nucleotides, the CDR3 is TGTGCCAGCAGTTATTCCGGGACAGAGTTCTACACCTTC. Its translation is CASSYSGTEFYTF.

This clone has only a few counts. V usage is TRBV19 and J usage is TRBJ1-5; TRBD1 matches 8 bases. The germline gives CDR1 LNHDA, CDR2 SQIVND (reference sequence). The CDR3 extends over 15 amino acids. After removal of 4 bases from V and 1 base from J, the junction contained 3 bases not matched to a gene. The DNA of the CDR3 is TGTGCCAGTAGTAGCGGGACAGGAAGCAATCAGCCCCAGCATTTT. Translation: CASSSGTGSNQPQHF.

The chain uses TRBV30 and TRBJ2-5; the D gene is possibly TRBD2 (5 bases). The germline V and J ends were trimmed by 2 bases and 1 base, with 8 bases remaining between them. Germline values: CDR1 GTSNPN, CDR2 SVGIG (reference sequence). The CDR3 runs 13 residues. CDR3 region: CAWSRRTQETQYF. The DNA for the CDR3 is TGTGCCTGGAGTAGGAGGACCCAAGAGACCCAGTACTTC.

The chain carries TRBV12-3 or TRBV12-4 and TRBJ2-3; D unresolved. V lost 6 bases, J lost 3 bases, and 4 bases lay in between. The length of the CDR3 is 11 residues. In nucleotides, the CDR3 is TGTGCCAGCAGCTCTACAGATACGCAGTATTTT. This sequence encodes CASSSTDTQYF.